A single sample is the source of the 27 T cell receptor beta chains below, sequenced in a study of shared clonotypes between healthy human individuals. TCRdb's copy holds only in-frame clones and misses some; the assay was immunoSEQ multiplex PCR. The table lists around 2.5 million clones, roughly 93% of them singletons. Sequenced: naive CD4+ T cells from PBMCs. Subset in this sample: CD45RA+ positively selected. These receptors were taken from a young man in good health. Some clones in this sample may be carry-over from other donors' samples.

CDR3 DNA: TGTGCCAGCAGTTCCGGGGGAGGGGCTTCTAACTATGGCTACACCTTC. Translation: CASSSGGGASNYGYTF. V gene TRBV28 combines with J gene TRBJ1-2, with a weak D call TRBD1 (5 bases). CDR3 length equals 16 residues. V was cut by 4 bases and J by 0 bases, with 15 bases left in between. Germline V lookup: CDR1 MDHEN, CDR2 SYDVKM.

V gene TRBV10-3 combines with J gene TRBJ1-1; D gene unclear. Germline assignment: CDR1 ENHRY and CDR2 SYGVKD. Trimming took off 1 base at V and 6 bases at J, with 15 bases between the two ends. CDR3 length: 15 residues. CDR3 DNA: TGTGCCATCAGTGAGTGGGAGACCGGGATGGCTGAAGCTTTCTTT. As protein: CAISEWETGMAEAFF.

To note about this clone: The sample holds other DNA sequences that translate to the same CDR3. V and J are TRBV18 and TRBJ1-1; no clear D gene. V was pared by 3 bases and J by 0 bases, with 8 bases between. This CDR3 contains 14 residues. The germline V gene has CDR1 KGHSH and CDR2 LQKENI. CDR3 in amino acids: CASSPTVMNTEAFF. CDR3 DNA sequence: TGTGCCAGCTCACCGACGGTCATGAACACTGAAGCTTTCTTT.

The V and J genes are TRBV9 and TRBJ1-3; no firm D call. CDR1 is SGDLS and CDR2 is YYNGEE in the germline V gene. This CDR3 is 14 amino acids long. V was shortened by 0 bases and J by 4 bases, with 8 bases between the two germline ends. As DNA, the CDR3 is TGTGCCAGCAGCGTAGTTCCAGCAGGAAACACCATATATTTT. Its translation is CASSVVPAGNTIYF.

About this clone: Other DNA sequences of this sample code for an identical CDR3. The rearrangement uses TRBV9 and TRBJ2-3; the D is unclear. The CDR3 length is 15 residues. The germline V and J ends were trimmed by 0 bases and 5 bases, with 13 bases remaining between them. CDR1 is SGDLS, CDR2 YYNGEE, per germline. The CDR3 sequence: CASSVVSGVGDTQYF. The CDR3 coding sequence is TGTGCCAGCAGCGTAGTTTCAGGAGTTGGAGATACGCAGTATTTT.

This chain uses TRBV29-1 with TRBJ2-5; 10 nucleotides agree with TRBD2. The germline V gene has CDR1 SQVTM and CDR2 ANQGSEA. The CDR3 extends over 16 amino acids. V dropped 4 bases and J dropped 0; count of bases not matched to a gene: 8. In DNA form, the CDR3 reads TGCAGCGTTGTGGGTCTAGCGGGAGAGTACCAAGAGACCCAGTACTTC. It specifies CSVVGLAGEYQETQYF.

This sequence joins TRBV6-1 and TRBJ2-2, with D possibly TRBD2 on 6 matching bases. The CDR3 has 15 residues. Germline assignment: CDR1 MNHNS and CDR2 SASEGT. Trimming shortened V by 10 bases and J by 4 bases, and 19 bases separated the two germline ends. The CDR3 bases are TGTGCCATTCGCCCCGGGAGAGGGAGCACCGGGGAGCTGTTTTTT. This codes for CAIRPGRGSTGELFF.

To note about this clone: Additional DNA sequences in this sample encode the identical CDR3. The CDR3 loop is CASSLAGLGGYTF. In nucleotides, the CDR3 is TGCGCCAGCAGCTTGGCCGGATTAGGTGGCTACACCTTC. This chain links TRBV5-1 with TRBJ1-2; D uncertain. The CDR3 loop spans 13 amino acids. Trimming removed 0 bases at V and 7 bases at J, with 10 bases between. From germline, CDR1 is SGHRS and CDR2 YFSETQ.

The chain has TRBV27 and TRBJ2-2; perhaps TRBD1 as D (6 bases). CDR3 length: 15 amino acids. Trimming removed 5 bases from V and 8 bases from J, with 18 bases in between. The V gene's germline CDR1 is MNHEY and CDR2 SMNVEV (reference sequence). CDR3 nucleotides: TGTGCCAGCAGTCTTAAGAACAGGGTGCGAGGGGAGCTGTTTTTT. Amino acid sequence: CASSLKNRVRGELFF.

V and J are TRBV4-1 and TRBJ2-7; maybe TRBD1 (6 bases). Germline V CDR1 and CDR2: MGHRA, YSYEKL. V dropped 0 bases and J dropped 0 bases, with 9 bases sitting between them. This CDR3 contains 15 residues. The CDR3 DNA sequence: TGCGCCAGCAGCCAAGATTGGACAGACTCCTACGAGCAGTACTTC. Its protein product is CASSQDWTDSYEQYF.

V usage is TRBV6-1 and J usage is TRBJ2-1; 7 bases are shared with TRBD2. This CDR3 spans 16 amino acids. Germline V gene data show CDR1 as MNHNS and CDR2 as SASEGT. With 0 bases clipped from V and 4 bases from J, the junction kept 6 bases outside the gene matches. DNA of the CDR3: TGTGCCAGCAGTGAAGCTGGGCAGCGGGGTTACAATGAGCAGTTCTTC. Amino acid sequence: CASSEAGQRGYNEQFF.

The V call is TRBV5-1, the J call TRBJ2-3, with TRBD2 matching over 7 bases. V was clipped by 0 bases and J by 5 bases; unmatched bases: 12. Germline V gene lookup returns CDR1 SGHRS and CDR2 YFSETQ. This CDR3 comprises 17 residues. The CDR3 region has the DNA TGCGCCAGCAGCTTGGCTTTGGCGGGAGTGGGTCTAGATACGCAGTATTTT. This sequence encodes CASSLALAGVGLDTQYF.

The CDR3 spells CASSLGGSTYEQYF. In DNA, the CDR3 is TGTGCCAGCAGCTTAGGGGGCTCCACCTACGAGCAGTACTTC. V gene TRBV7-3 combines with J gene TRBJ2-7; the D gene is possibly TRBD1 (6 bases). Germline loops: CDR1 SGHTA, CDR2 FQGTGA. CDR3 length: 14 amino acids. The V end lost 2 bases, the J end lost 2 bases, and 10 bases lay between the germline ends.

This clone appeared once. This rearrangement joins TRBV7-6 to TRBJ2-3, with 12 bases matching TRBD2. The CDR3 is 21 residues long. CDR1 is SGHVS and CDR2 is FNYEAQ in the germline V gene. V was clipped by 0 bases and J by 0 bases; unmatched bases: 13. CDR3 protein: CASSLAPASGRGVSSTDTQYF. The CDR3 bases are TGTGCCAGCAGCTTAGCGCCGGCTAGCGGGAGGGGGGTTTCGAGCACAGATACGCAGTATTTT.

The rearrangement links TRBV19 to TRBJ2-7; 7 bases map to TRBD1. Germline V CDR1 and CDR2: LNHDA, SQIVND (reference sequence). The CDR3 spans 12 residues. V was pared by 3 bases and J by 9 bases, with 5 bases of the junction left unmatched. The CDR3 DNA reads TGTGCCAGTAGTATCCCGGGACAGTCGCAGTACTTC. Translating gives CASSIPGQSQYF.

The V call is TRBV9, the J call TRBJ2-3; D gene uncertain. The CDR3 runs to 14 residues. Germline assignment: CDR1 SGDLS and CDR2 YYNGEE. The V and J ends lost 2 bases and 2 bases respectively, with 9 bases between them. The CDR3, as DNA: TGTGCCAGCAGCGTTATTACGGACACAGATACGCAGTATTTT. This sequence encodes CASSVITDTDTQYF.

This clone was found once. Different DNA sequences within this sample yield the same CDR3. The chain uses TRBV19 and TRBJ2-5; possibly TRBD2 for D (5 bases). V dropped 5 bases and J dropped 3 bases, with 10 bases sitting between them. Germline V gives CDR1 LNHDA, CDR2 SQIVND (reference sequence). CDR3 length equals 13 residues. CDR3 sequence reads: CASSLTGKETQYF. The CDR3 DNA reads as TGTGCCAGTAGTCTGACGGGGAAAGAGACCCAGTACTTC.

V usage is TRBV29-1 and J usage is TRBJ2-2; TRBD1 agrees at 10 bases. This CDR3 has 14 residues. The V gene's germline CDR1 is SQVTM and CDR2 ANQGSEA. V lost 4 bases and J lost 6; bases outside the gene matches: 5. The CDR3 sequence is CSVGTGGSSGELFF. The CDR3 bases are TGCAGCGTTGGGACAGGGGGAAGTTCCGGGGAGCTGTTTTTT.

This chain joins TRBV5-1 and TRBJ2-1; the match to TRBD2 covers 15 bases. V shed 4 bases, J shed 10 bases, and the junction held 6 bases outside the gene matches. The CDR3 is 15 residues long. Germline-derived CDR1 and CDR2 are SGHRS and YFSETQ. Here the CDR3 DNA reads TGCGCCAGCAGCCCTGGACTAGCGGGAGGGTACGAGCAGTTCTTC. It codes for CASSPGLAGGYEQFF.

The chain is built from TRBV5-1 and TRBJ1-1, with no clear D. This CDR3 is built from 14 residues. V lost 5 bases and J lost 1, with 12 bases in between. The germline V gene encodes CDR1 SGHRS and CDR2 YFSETQ. The DNA of the CDR3 is TGCGCCAGCAGTTCTTATCTGAGGAACACTGAAGCTTTCTTT. Its translation: CASSSYLRNTEAFF.

The chain links TRBV7-2 to TRBJ1-5; D ambiguous. V lost 5 bases and J lost 6, with 11 bases in between. This CDR3 region has 13 residues. Germline CDR1 SGHTA, CDR2 FQGNSA. CDR3 nucleotides: TGTGCCAGCAGCGTTACATTTGGTCAGCCCCAGCATTTT. It yields the protein CASSVTFGQPQHF.

The chain couples TRBV5-6 to TRBJ1-2; D gene unclear. Germline loops: CDR1 SGHDT, CDR2 YYEEEE. V was trimmed by 1 base and J by 0 bases, leaving 13 bases between them. This CDR3 region has 16 residues. CDR3 sequence reads: CASSLFWASTNYGYTF. The CDR3 bases are TGTGCCAGCAGCTTGTTCTGGGCCTCTACTAACTATGGCTACACCTTC.

The chain employs TRBV18 and TRBJ2-1, with D maybe TRBD2 (5 bases). Germline CDR1 and CDR2: KGHSH and LQKENI. Deletions cut 0 bases from V and 7 bases from J, with 13 bases between. The CDR3 totals 15 residues. The CDR3 DNA reads TGTGCCAGCTCACCACCGTATCCTACTAGTAATGAGCAGTTCTTC. Protein: CASSPPYPTSNEQFF.

The V call is TRBV19, the J call TRBJ1-1; no clear D gene. The CDR3 extends over 10 amino acids. CDR1 is LNHDA and CDR2 is SQIVND in the germline V gene (reference sequence). The CDR3 loop reads CATANTEAFF. CDR3 in DNA: TGTGCTACGGCGAACACTGAAGCTTTCTTT.

This rearrangement joins TRBV9 to TRBJ2-2; 9 nucleotides line up with TRBD2. Germline CDR1 is SGDLS and CDR2 is YYNGEE. This CDR3 is built from 17 residues. The ends lost 2 bases at V and 7 bases at J; junction bases unmatched: 12. The DNA of the CDR3 is TGTGCCAGCAGCGTTCACTTAGCGGGAGAGGTTGGCGGGGAGCTGTTTTTT. This codes for CASSVHLAGEVGGELFF.

The J gene is TRBJ2-3, the V gene TRBV2; D could derive from TRBD1 or TRBD2 (6 bases each). Deletions cut 8 bases from V and 5 bases from J, with 17 bases between. The CDR3 sequence is 14 residues long. CDR1 is SNHLY and CDR2 is FYNNEI in the germline V gene. In DNA, the CDR3 is TGTGCCAGCGCCGGGGACATGGGGGGAGATACGCAGTATTTT. Translated: CASAGDMGGDTQYF.

This chain joins TRBV6-1 and TRBJ1-5; D is ambiguous. The CDR3 extends over 15 amino acids. With 3 bases removed from V and 0 bases from J, the gap between germline ends came to 9 bases. Germline V gene sequence: CDR1 MNHNS, CDR2 SASEGT. In DNA, the CDR3 is TGTGCCAGCAGTGACGGCGGGAATAGCAATCAGCCCCAGCATTTT. Amino acid sequence: CASSDGGNSNQPQHF.